These 30 T cell receptor beta chains share one sample of origin, sequenced in a study of T cells in women clearing cervical HPV infection. Libraries were prepared by immunoSEQ multiplex PCR; TCRdb keeps only in-frame clonotypes and omits some of them. The record lists some 40,000 clones, of which the ten most abundant hold approximately 6.3%. The sample consisted of blood buffy coat. Receptors originate from a woman aged 18 to 75 with a cervical HPV16 infection that either progressed to CIN3+ or cleared (not recorded which).

For this clone: The read finishes 3 residues shy of the CDR3 end, and the germline J gene is used to complete it. This rearrangement joins TRBV10-3 to TRBJ2-1; D might be TRBD2 (6 bases). Trimming shortened V by 7 bases and J by 4 bases, and 11 bases separated the two germline ends. The CDR3 spans 13 residues. Looked up from germline, CDR1 is ENHRY and CDR2 is SYGVKD. Incomplete CDR3 DNA: TGTGCCATCACGGACTACCAGTACAATGAG. As protein: CAITDYQYNE. The entire CDR3 sequence reads CAITDYQYNEQFF.

In the case of this clone: The read comes to an end 3 residues before the CDR3 does, leaving the germline J gene to fill in the end. The chain employs TRBV30 and TRBJ1-2, with 9 bases aligning to TRBD1. This CDR3 has 16 amino acids. From germline, CDR1 is GTSNPN and CDR2 SVGIG (reference sequence). CDR3 protein: CAWSYQQGAPADTYTF. The part of the CDR3 DNA that was read is TGTGCCTGGAGTTATCAACAGGGGGCGCCGGCAGATACC.

CDR3 bases read: TGTGCCAGTAGGAACAGGGGCCTAGCCTCTATTGGT. It yields the protein CASRNRGLASIG. The full CDR3 reads CASRNRGLASIGQYF. V usage is TRBV19 and J usage is TRBJ2-4, with 7 bases aligning to TRBD1. The CDR3 extends 3 residues past the end of the read, so its final part is completed from the germline J gene. The CDR3 spans 15 residues. Per germline, CDR1 LNHDA and CDR2 SQIVND (reference sequence).

Note on this clone: The read finishes 3 residues shy of the CDR3 end, and the germline J gene is used to complete it. The genes are TRBV7-2 and TRBJ1-2, with 10 bases that match TRBD1. CDR1 and CDR2 (germline): SGHTA, FQGNSA. The CDR3 consists of 14 residues. The CDR3 bases that were read are TGTGCCAGCAGCTTAGGACAGGGGGCGAGAGGC. This codes for CASSLGQGARG. The entire CDR3 reads CASSLGQGARGYTF.

As to this clone: The sequenced fragment ends 3 residues before the CDR3 boundary, so the rest is inferred from the germline J gene. The gene calls are TRBV20-1 and TRBJ2-1, with 14 bases aligning to TRBD2. CDR3 size: 18 residues. CDR1 and CDR2 from the germline V gene are DFQATT and SNEGSKA (reference sequence). V shed 3 bases and J 5 bases; nucleotides not matched to a gene: 12. The sequenced CDR3 bases are TGCAGTGCTAGCGGGGGACTAGCGGGAGTCCTCATCAACAATGAG. Its translation: CSASGGLAGVLINNE. The full CDR3 is CSASGGLAGVLINNEQFF.

As concerns this clone: The observed sequence ends 3 residues before the CDR3 terminus, with the missing tail filled in from the germline J gene. The chain recombines TRBV7-8 with TRBJ2-1; 11 bases align to TRBD2. Germline values: CDR1 SGHVS, CDR2 FQNEAQ. The CDR3 runs to 15 residues. The trim removed 1 base at V and 4 bases at J, leaving 0 bases unmatched. The sequenced CDR3 bases are TGTGCCAGCAGCTTAGGACTAGCGGGATACAATGAG. Protein product: CASSLGLAGYNE. The full-length CDR3 reads as CASSLGLAGYNEQFF.

This chain's CDR3 is CASSPGGSTDTQYF. CDR3 DNA, as far as it was read: TGTGCCAGCAGCCCAGGGGGTAGCACAGATACG. The chain has TRBV7-2 and TRBJ2-3; 7 positions match TRBD1. Read sequence stops 3 residues before the CDR3 end, and the germline J gene provides the missing end. CDR1 is SGHTA and CDR2 is FQGNSA in the germline V gene. There are 14 residues in the CDR3. V lost 5 bases to trimming and J lost 0 bases; unmatched junction nucleotides: 2.

Concerning this clone itself: The observed sequence ends 3 residues before the CDR3 terminus, with the missing tail filled in from the germline J gene. V and J are TRBV20-1 and TRBJ2-1, with 15 bases lining up with TRBD2. CDR1 is DFQATT and CDR2 is SNEGSKA in the germline V gene (reference sequence). The V segment lost 6 bases and the J segment 3 bases; nucleotides outside the gene matches: 12. This CDR3 region has 18 residues. The covered CDR3 bases are TGCAGTGCCCAAGGAGGACTAGCGGGAGGGCCCGACTACAATGAG. This codes for CSAQGGLAGGPDYNE. The entire CDR3 is CSAQGGLAGGPDYNEQFF.

For this clone: At one end the junction does not follow the germline gene, possibly because of a read error. The read comes to an end 3 residues before the CDR3 does, leaving the germline J gene to fill in the end. The rearrangement links TRBV4-2 to TRBJ2-5; 8 bases fit TRBD2. The CDR3 is made up of 15 amino acids. Germline loops: CDR1 LGHNA, CDR2 YNFKEQ. The CDR3 region is CASSRSGSMGETQYF. The covered CDR3 bases are TGCGCCAGCAGCCGCAGCGGGAGTATGGGAGAGACC.

A note on this clone: Read coverage stops 3 residues before the CDR3 terminus; the germline J gene supplies the remainder. The chain employs TRBV9 and TRBJ2-3; 10 bases are shared with TRBD1. Germline V gene sequence: CDR1 SGDLS, CDR2 YYNGEE. V dropped 2 bases and J dropped 3; count of bases not matched to a gene: 6. This CDR3 contains 16 residues. Here the CDR3 reads CASSVGQGERTDTQYF. Partial CDR3 DNA: TGTGCCAGCAGCGTCGGACAGGGGGAGAGGACAGATACG.

A remark on this clone: The read halts 3 residues ahead of the CDR3 end, with the missing end drawn from the germline J gene. The chain recombines TRBV11-3 with TRBJ2-5; D is perhaps TRBD1 (7 bases). V was shortened by 5 bases and J by 5 bases, with 15 bases between the two germline ends. CDR1 is SGHNT and CDR2 is YENEEA in the germline V gene. The length of the CDR3 is 14 residues. CDR3 loop: CASSAPTGRETQYF. The part of the CDR3 DNA that was read is TGTGCCAGCAGCGCACCGACAGGGAGGGAGACC.

In the case of this clone: The missing CDR3 end, 3 residues past where the read stops, is filled in from the germline J gene. The gene calls are TRBV19 and TRBJ2-5, with 10 bases matching TRBD1. There are 13 residues in the CDR3. V gave up 7 bases and J gave up 5 bases; unmatched junction bases: 4. Germline V gene lookup returns CDR1 LNHDA and CDR2 SQIVND (reference sequence). CDR3: CASTGTGVETQYF. Incomplete CDR3 DNA: TGTGCCAGTACCGGGACAGGGGTTGAGACC.

As for this clone: The sequenced fragment ends 3 residues before the CDR3 boundary, so the rest is inferred from the germline J gene. This chain links TRBV20-1 with TRBJ1-2; 12 positions agree with TRBD1. Germline V gene data show CDR1 as DFQATT and CDR2 as SNEGSKA (reference sequence). The CDR3 loop spans 15 amino acids. After removal of 6 bases from V and 4 bases from J, the junction contained 9 bases not matched to a gene. Incomplete CDR3 DNA: TGCAGTGCCGACGACCGGGACAGGGGGCTCTATGGC. Encoded protein: CSADDRDRGLYG. The entire CDR3 protein reads CSADDRDRGLYGYTF.

Regarding this clone: The read is 3 residues too short to cover the CDR3 end, so that end is filled in from the germline J gene. The rearrangement joins TRBV9 to TRBJ1-2, with a possible D match to TRBD1 (6 bases). Looked up from germline, CDR1 is SGDLS and CDR2 is YYNGEE. V lost 0 bases, J lost 4 bases, and 13 bases lay in between. The length of the CDR3 is 15 residues. CDR3 sequence reads: CASSVVVGGSYGYTF. Partial CDR3 DNA: TGTGCCAGCAGCGTAGTCGTAGGGGGAAGCTATGGC. Using reference TRBV9 and TRBJ1-2 for the parts outside the CDR3, the full variable domain is DSGVTQTPKHLITATGQRVTLRCSPRSGDLSVYWYQQSLDQGLQFLIQYYNGEERAKGNILERFSAQQFPDLHSELNLSSLELGDSALYFCASSVVVGGSYGYTFGSGTRLTVV.

A remark on this clone: The read finishes 3 residues shy of the CDR3 end, and the germline J gene is used to complete it. The rearrangement uses TRBV19 and TRBJ2-3; the match to TRBD2 covers 8 bases. This CDR3 has 15 residues. Germline lookup yields CDR1 LNHDA and CDR2 SQIVND (reference sequence). CDR3: CASGASGRWEETQYF. CDR3 DNA (partial): TGTGCCAGTGGGGCTAGCGGGCGGTGGGAAGAGACG.

As regards this clone: The sequenced fragment ends 3 residues before the CDR3 boundary, so the rest is inferred from the germline J gene. V is TRBV7-9 and J is TRBJ2-7, with 8 nucleotides matching TRBD2. Germline CDR1 is SEHNR and CDR2 is FQNEAQ (reference sequence). The CDR3 has 15 residues. V was pared by 1 base and J by 4 bases, with 6 bases of the junction left unmatched. This chain's CDR3 is CASSLVGTSSYEQYF. The part of the CDR3 DNA that was read is TGTGCCAGCAGCTTAGTTGGGACTAGTTCGTACGAG.

To note about this clone: The read ends 3 residues early relative to the CDR3; the germline J gene fills the gap. This chain links TRBV7-8 with TRBJ2-3, with 7 bases lining up with TRBD1. This CDR3 is 18 amino acids long. The J segment lost 0 bases and the V segment lost 0 bases, leaving 9 bases of the junction unmatched. Per the germline V gene, CDR1 is SGHVS and CDR2 is FQNEAQ. CDR3 in amino acids: CASSLARDSSPSTDTQYF. The CDR3 bases that were read are TGTGCCAGCAGCTTAGCCCGGGACAGCTCTCCTAGCACAGATACG.

Concerning this clone: The observed sequence ends 3 residues before the CDR3 terminus, with the missing tail filled in from the germline J gene. This rearrangement joins TRBV5-1 to TRBJ2-3; D perhaps matches TRBD1 (6 bases). Trimming took off 5 bases at V and 8 bases at J, with 18 bases between the two ends. CDR3 length: 14 residues. Germline values: CDR1 SGHRS, CDR2 YFSETQ. The CDR3 spells CASRAPGQPVTQYF. The CDR3 bases that were read are TGCGCCAGCAGGGCCCCGGGACAACCTGTTACG.

With respect to this clone: The read finishes 3 residues shy of the CDR3 end, and the germline J gene is used to complete it. This chain connects TRBV6-2 or TRBV6-3 to TRBJ2-1; D is perhaps TRBD2 (5 bases). The germline V gene has CDR1 MNHEY and CDR2 SVGEGT. This CDR3 spans 15 amino acids. The V gene lost 2 bases and the J gene lost 3 bases, with 11 bases spanning the gap. The CDR3 here is CASSYRRTGYNEQFF. Partial CDR3 DNA: TGTGCCAGCAGTTACAGGAGGACTGGCTACAATGAG.

About this clone itself: The read terminates 3 residues before the CDR3 end, so the remaining end is supplied by the germline J gene. The rearrangement links TRBV5-1 to TRBJ1-6; 8 bases line up with TRBD1. This CDR3 has 14 amino acids. The germline gives CDR1 SGHRS, CDR2 YFSETQ. The V segment lost 2 bases and the J segment 6 bases; nucleotides outside the gene matches: 1. The covered CDR3 bases are TGCGCCAGCAGCTTACAGGGGGTTAATTCACCC. The encoded protein is CASSLQGVNSP. The CDR3 in its entirety is CASSLQGVNSPLHF. Full variable domain (remainder filled in from reference TRBV5-1 and TRBJ1-6): KAGVTQTPRYLIKTRGQQVTLSCSPISGHRSVSWYQQTPGQGLQFLFEYFSETQRNKGNFPGRFSGRQFSNSRSEMNVSTLELGDSALYLCASSLQGVNSPLHFGNGTRLTVT.

As concerns this clone: The read ends 3 residues early relative to the CDR3; the germline J gene fills the gap. The chain recombines TRBV5-1 with TRBJ1-6; perhaps TRBD1 as D (5 bases). Trimming cost V 3 bases and J 5 bases, with 12 bases left between them. The CDR3 runs to 15 residues. Germline-derived CDR1 and CDR2 are SGHRS and YFSETQ. The sequenced CDR3 bases are TGCGCCAGCAGCTCCCGGACACGAGATAATTCACCC. Translated, it gives CASSSRTRDNSP. The full CDR3 protein is CASSSRTRDNSPLHF.

As for this clone: The sequenced fragment ends 3 residues before the CDR3 boundary, so the rest is inferred from the germline J gene. The chain has TRBV28 and TRBJ2-2; D perhaps matches TRBD2 (6 bases). V was pared by 2 bases and J by 1 base, with 11 bases between. Per germline, CDR1 MDHEN and CDR2 SYDVKM. This CDR3 contains 16 residues. The CDR3: CASSLGSGWNTGELFF. CDR3 DNA (partial): TGTGCCAGCAGTTTAGGGAGCGGGTGGAACACCGGGGAG. The full variable domain, its missing parts supplied by reference TRBV28 and TRBJ2-2, is DVKVTQSSRYLVKRTGEKVFLECVQDMDHENMFWYRQDPGLGLRLIYFSYDVKMKEKGDIPEGYSVSREKKERFSLILESASTNQTSMYLCASSLGSGWNTGELFFGEGSRLTVL.

Note on this clone: Read data end 3 residues before the CDR3 end; the end is taken from the germline J gene. The J gene is TRBJ2-7, the V gene TRBV20-1; 9 bases are shared with TRBD1. Germline assignment: CDR1 DFQATT and CDR2 SNEGSKA (reference sequence). J gave up 0 bases and V 6 bases, and 6 bases lay outside the gene matches. The CDR3 contains 14 residues. The sequenced CDR3 bases are TGCAGTGCGGGACAGGGATCCGGCTCCTACGAG. It codes for CSAGQGSGSYE. The whole CDR3 protein is CSAGQGSGSYEQYF.

Note on this clone: The read ends 3 residues early relative to the CDR3; the germline J gene fills the gap. V is TRBV4-1 and J is TRBJ2-7, with D uncertain. The V gene lost 0 bases and the J gene lost 1 base, with 10 bases spanning the gap. This CDR3 has 15 residues. Germline CDR1 and CDR2: MGHRA and YSYEKL. CDR3 in amino acids: CASSQDTARSYEQYF. CDR3 DNA, as far as it was read: TGCGCCAGCAGCCAAGATACCGCCAGGTCCTACGAG.

A note on this clone: The read ends 3 residues before the CDR3 terminus; that terminus is restored from the germline J gene. The gene calls are TRBV18 and TRBJ1-2, with a tentative D call TRBD1 (6 bases). Germline CDR1 reads KGHSH; CDR2 reads LQKENI. The CDR3 length is 16 residues. The CDR3 reads CASSPSGTISVDDYTF. The sequenced CDR3 bases are TGTGCCAGCTCACCATCCGGGACAATCTCGGTGGATGAC.

Regarding this clone: The read comes to an end 3 residues before the CDR3 does, leaving the germline J gene to fill in the end. V usage is TRBV20-1 and J usage is TRBJ2-1; possibly TRBD1 for D (6 bases). V was pared by 4 bases and J by 4 bases, with 20 bases between. The germline V gene has CDR1 DFQATT and CDR2 SNEGSKA (reference sequence). The CDR3 length is 16 residues. Here the CDR3 reads CSATKTRDILYNEQFF. The sequenced part of the CDR3 DNA is TGCAGTGCTACTAAAACTCGGGACATATTGTACAATGAG.

Comment on this clone: The read terminates 3 residues ahead of where the CDR3 ends, so the germline J gene completes it. V usage is TRBV6-2 or TRBV6-3 and J usage is TRBJ1-2; D is perhaps TRBD1 (6 bases). Deletions cut 7 bases from V and 0 bases from J, with 18 bases between. The germline gives CDR1 MNHEY, CDR2 SVGEGT. The CDR3 runs to 16 residues. CDR3 protein: CASTETGSPSNYGYTF. Partial CDR3 DNA: TGTGCCAGCACCGAGACAGGTTCTCCGTCTAACTATGGC.

Regarding this clone: The DNA ends 3 residues before the CDR3 does, and the rest of the CDR3 is filled in from the germline J gene. This chain links TRBV11-2 with TRBJ2-7; 8 nucleotides match TRBD1. Germline-derived CDR1 and CDR2 are SGHAT and FQNNGV. J gave up 3 bases and V 5 bases, and 6 bases lay outside the gene matches. This CDR3 contains 14 residues. The CDR3 region is CASSPLGQGYEQYF. CDR3 DNA, as far as it was read: TGTGCCAGCAGCCCCCTAGGACAGGGCTACGAG.

As to this clone: The read is 3 residues too short to cover the CDR3 end, so that end is filled in from the germline J gene. This chain connects TRBV19 to TRBJ1-2; no clear D. Germline-derived CDR1 and CDR2 are LNHDA and SQIVND (reference sequence). The CDR3 covers 14 residues. V was trimmed by 3 bases and J by 4 bases, leaving 12 bases between them. Partial CDR3 DNA: TGTGCCAGTAGTATGTCCCTAACAGCCTATGGC. Translation: CASSMSLTAYG. The full CDR3 protein is CASSMSLTAYGYTF. Looking up the rest from reference TRBV19 and TRBJ1-2 gives the full variable domain: DGGITQSPKYLFRKEGQNVTLSCEQNLNHDAMYWYRQDPGQGLRLIYYSQIVNDFQKGDIAEGYSVSREKKESFPLTVTSAQKNPTAFYLCASSMSLTAYGYTFGSGTRLTVV.

Turning to this clone: The read ends 3 residues before the CDR3 terminus; that terminus is restored from the germline J gene. This sample also contains other DNA sequences that code for the same CDR3. The V call is TRBV18, the J call TRBJ1-4; TRBD1 might be the D (6 bases). CDR1 and CDR2 (germline): KGHSH, LQKENI. The CDR3 spans 16 residues. V lost 0 bases and J lost 3, with 11 bases in between. CDR3 sequence: CASSPPPGEANEKLFF. CDR3 bases read: TGTGCCAGCTCACCACCTCCAGGGGAAGCTAATGAAAAA.